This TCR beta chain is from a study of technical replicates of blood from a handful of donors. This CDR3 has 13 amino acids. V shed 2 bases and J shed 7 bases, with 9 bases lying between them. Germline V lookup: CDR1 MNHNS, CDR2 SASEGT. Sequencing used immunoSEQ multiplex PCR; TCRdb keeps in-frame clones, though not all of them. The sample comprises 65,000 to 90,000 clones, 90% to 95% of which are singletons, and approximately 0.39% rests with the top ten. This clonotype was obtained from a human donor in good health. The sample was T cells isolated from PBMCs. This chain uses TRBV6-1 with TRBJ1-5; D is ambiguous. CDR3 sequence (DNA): TGTGCCAGCAGTGAAACCGCCGGGCAGCCCCAGCATTTT. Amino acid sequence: CASSETAGQPQHF.